The TCR beta chain under discussion was sequenced for a study of T cell repertoires in cytomegalovirus infection. One entry per CDR3 protein results from TCRdb running MiXCR on the reads. The sample carries around 180,000 distinct CDR3 sequences, over 25% recorded once. The CDR3 is made up of 16 amino acids. V lost 2 bases to trimming and J lost 1 base, with 16 bases between them. The V gene's germline CDR1 is SQVTM and CDR2 ANQGSEA. The TCR comes from a human donor in good health (CMV status not recorded). Some clones in this sample may be carry-over from other donors' samples. The V gene is TRBV29-1, the J gene TRBJ2-3; the D gene is possibly TRBD1 (6 bases). Sample: PBMCs. The DNA of the CDR3 is TGCAGCGTTGAACCCCAGGGGAGCATAGGCACAGATACGCAGTATTTT. Amino acids: CSVEPQGSIGTDTQYF.